This entry lists 4 T cell receptor beta chains sequenced from one sample in a study of T cells after yellow fever vaccination. MiXCR was run by TCRdb on the 5' RACE reads, yielding one entry per CDR3 protein. The sample includes around 530,000 distinct CDR3 sequences, roughly a sixth of them seen just once. Sequenced here: PBMCs, sampled 5 to 6 days after the first yellow fever vaccination. The receptors come from a man between 18 and 29 years old who received the YFV17D yellow fever vaccine.

The gene calls are TRBV2 and TRBJ2-6; the D gene is possibly TRBD1 (5 bases). Trimming took off 6 bases at V and 4 bases at J, with 13 bases between the two ends. CDR3 length: 15 amino acids. CDR1 and CDR2 from the germline V gene are SNHLY and FYNNEI. CDR3 coding DNA: TGTGCCAGCAGGCAAGACAGTCCCGGGGCCAACGTCCTGACTTTC. Translation: CASRQDSPGANVLTF.

The chain recombines TRBV7-2 with TRBJ2-5, with TRBD1 identical over 9 bases. CDR1 and CDR2 (germline): SGHTA, FQGNSA. The CDR3 runs 14 residues. Losses at the gene ends were 8 bases for V and 5 bases for J; bases not matched to a gene: 9. The CDR3 reads CASRWKQGAETQYF. In DNA form, the CDR3 reads TGTGCCAGCCGCTGGAAACAGGGGGCCGAGACCCAGTACTTC.

The chain carries TRBV2 and TRBJ2-2; unclear D gene. Trimming pared 5 bases from V and 4 bases from J, leaving 14 bases between. This CDR3 is built from 15 residues. Per germline, CDR1 SNHLY and CDR2 FYNNEI. This CDR3 reads CASSSDPRSTGELFF. CDR3 sequence (DNA): TGTGCCAGCAGTAGCGACCCCCGTAGCACCGGGGAGCTGTTTTTT.

The rearrangement links TRBV19 to TRBJ2-7; D unclear. This CDR3 is 13 amino acids long. Germline assignment: CDR1 LNHDA and CDR2 SQIVND (reference sequence). Trimming removed 0 bases at V and 4 bases at J, with 7 bases between. This CDR3 reads CASSIDWTYEQYF. In DNA, the CDR3 is TGTGCCAGTAGTATAGACTGGACGTACGAGCAGTACTTC.